These 9 T cell receptor beta chains came from one sample sequenced in a study of blood T cells in healthy people across ages. Sample-barcoded 5' priming and a J-beta primer mix drove a second PCR of roughly 6 to 12 cycles. Each CDR3 protein gets one entry after TCRdb re-called the 5' RACE reads with MiXCR. The profile shows about 780,000 distinct CDR3 sequences, about 42% of them singletons. The sequencing input was blood. The receptors were gathered from a man of 80 years or more in good health.

Regarding this clonotype: Relative to the germline gene, one junction end is altered; a read error may explain this. The chain has TRBV7-9 and TRBJ2-7; D unresolved. This CDR3 has 13 residues. The germline V gene encodes CDR1 SEHNR and CDR2 FQNEAQ (reference sequence). The CDR3 loop is CATSPGSLYEQYF. CDR3 coding DNA: TGTGCCACCAGCCCTGGGTCTCTCTACGAGCAGTACTTC. The complete variable domain, with remaining parts taken from reference TRBV7-9 and TRBJ2-7, reads DTGVSQNPRHKITKRGQNVTFRCDPISEHNRLYWYRQTLGQGPEFLTYFQNEAQLEKSRLLSDRFSAERPKGSFSTLEIQRTEQGDSAMYLCATSPGSLYEQYFGPGTRLTVT.

This chain uses TRBV20-1 with TRBJ1-5; D is unclear. Germline values: CDR1 DFQATT, CDR2 SNEGSKA (reference sequence). V lost 3 bases, J lost 2 bases, and 8 bases lay in between. The CDR3 runs to 13 residues. The CDR3 bases are TGCAGTGCTAGTACAGCGCGCAATCAGCCCCAGCATTTT. Its protein is CSASTARNQPQHF.

The chain couples TRBV7-2 to TRBJ1-2; no reliable D call. The CDR3 extends over 13 amino acids. Germline V gene sequence: CDR1 SGHTA, CDR2 FQGNSA. V was pared by 3 bases and J by 1 base, with 6 bases between. The DNA for the CDR3 is TGTGCCAGCAGCTTCATCTATAACTATGGCTACACCTTC. This sequence encodes CASSFIYNYGYTF. The entire variable domain, with the rest obtained from reference TRBV7-2 and TRBJ1-2, is as follows: GAGVSQSPSNKVTEKGKDVELRCDPISGHTALYWYRQSLGQGLEFLIYFQGNSAPDKSGLPSDRFSAERTGGSVSTLTIQRTQQEDSAVYLCASSFIYNYGYTFGSGTRLTVV.

The V and J genes are TRBV29-1 and TRBJ2-5; perhaps TRBD1 as D (6 bases). Per the germline V gene, CDR1 is SQVTM and CDR2 is ANQGSEA. Trimming left V 7 bases short and J 4 bases short, with 13 bases between. The CDR3 loop spans 12 amino acids. The CDR3 loop is CSGGGWGETQYF. Written as DNA, the CDR3 is TGCAGCGGAGGGGGATGGGGAGAGACCCAGTACTTC.

In its sample, this clonotype was seen once. The chain has TRBV9 and TRBJ2-1, with 8 nucleotides matching TRBD2. V was pared by 2 bases and J by 7 bases, with 8 bases of the junction left unmatched. The germline gives CDR1 SGDLS, CDR2 YYNGEE. The length of the CDR3 is 15 residues. CDR3 bases: TGTGCCAGCAGCGTCGTGACGAGCGGGAGTAATGAGCAGTTCTTC. It yields the protein CASSVVTSGSNEQFF.

CDR3 sequence reads: CASSEISGSTDTQYF. Here the CDR3 DNA reads TGTGCCAGCAGTGAAATTAGCGGGAGTACAGATACGCAGTATTTT. J is TRBJ2-3 and V is TRBV6-1; 9 bases line up with TRBD2. V trimming: 2 bases; J trimming: 3 bases; junction bases outside the gene matches: 3. CDR1 and CDR2 from the germline V gene are MNHNS and SASEGT. The CDR3 loop spans 15 amino acids.

Points on this clonotype: This could be a read error, since a much larger clone is one nucleotide away. J is TRBJ2-2 and V is TRBV13; TRBD2 aligns across 8 bases. Looked up from germline, CDR1 is PRHDT and CDR2 is FYEKMQ (reference sequence). There are 13 residues in the CDR3. V dropped 3 bases and J dropped 13; count of bases not matched to a gene: 7. The CDR3 protein is CASSFQAGDTLFF. DNA of the CDR3: TGTGCCAGCAGCTTCCAAGCGGGAGATACGCTGTTTTTT.

The V and J genes are TRBV7-2 and TRBJ1-5; 9 bases map to TRBD1. The ends lost 4 bases at V and 6 bases at J; junction bases unmatched: 7. This CDR3 is 15 amino acids long. CDR1 and CDR2 (germline): SGHTA, FQGNSA. The CDR3 region is CASSSMTGGLQPQHF. The CDR3, as DNA: TGTGCCAGCAGCTCAATGACAGGGGGTCTTCAGCCCCAGCATTTT.

The sample holds a few counts of this clonotype. The gene calls are TRBV5-1 and TRBJ2-5, with 9 bases fitting TRBD2. The CDR3 is 14 amino acids. V gave up 1 base and J gave up 5 bases; unmatched junction bases: 3. Germline assignment: CDR1 SGHRS and CDR2 YFSETQ. The CDR3 reads CASSLSGLAETQYF. The CDR3 DNA reads TGCGCCAGCAGCTTGTCGGGACTAGCTGAGACCCAGTACTTC.